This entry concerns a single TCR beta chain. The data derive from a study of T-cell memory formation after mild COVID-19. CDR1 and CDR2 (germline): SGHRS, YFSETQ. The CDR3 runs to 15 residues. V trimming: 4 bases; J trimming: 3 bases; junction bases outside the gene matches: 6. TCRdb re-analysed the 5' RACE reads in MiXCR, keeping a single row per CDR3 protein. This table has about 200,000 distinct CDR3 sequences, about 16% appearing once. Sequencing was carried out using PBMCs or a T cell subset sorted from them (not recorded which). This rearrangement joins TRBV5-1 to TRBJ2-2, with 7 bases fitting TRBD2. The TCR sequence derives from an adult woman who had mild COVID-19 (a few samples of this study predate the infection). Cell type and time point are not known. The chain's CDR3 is CASSPGLGDTGELFF. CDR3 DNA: TGCGCCAGCAGCCCAGGACTAGGGGACACCGGGGAGCTGTTTTTT.